Here is one TCR beta chain with its context. Antigen specificity is unknown. The CDR3 is made up of 16 amino acids. The V gene end was trimmed by 2 bases and the J gene end by 4 bases; junction bases not matched to a gene: 4. Per the germline V gene, CDR1 is SGHRS and CDR2 is YFSETQ. These data belong to a study of identical twins. Every sampled donor was Caucasian and healthy. Unique molecular identifiers were in the cDNA, with template-switch universal primer binding. TCRdb ran MiXCR on the 5' RACE reads and lists one entry per CDR3 protein. There are about 570,000 distinct CDR3 sequences in the sample; just under 10% occur only once, and roughly 3% lies in the top ten. Notes on the study in general: Possibly, invariant MAIT and iNKT cells partly confounded zero-insertion analyses.

The same data also contributed to another study, on yellow fever vaccine responses in identical twins.

This clonotype originated in a woman aged 18 to 35 in good health. The sample comprised PBMCs. The chain combines TRBV5-1 with TRBJ2-5; 14 bases match TRBD2. DNA of the CDR3: TGCGCCAGCAGCTTAGGGACTAGCGGGAGTGGAGAGACCCAGTACTTC. It codes for CASSLGTSGSGETQYF.